The 6 T cell receptor beta chains presented below share a single source sample, sequenced in a study of shared clonotypes between healthy human individuals. CD45RO-negative CD8 cells positively selected for CCR7 made up the naive population, which excluded terminally differentiated effector memory CD45RA+ cells. Assay used: immunoSEQ multiplex PCR; TCRdb lists only in-frame clones, some missing. This sample has about 2.1 million clones, with approximately 92% found just once. Sequences were obtained from naive CD8+ T cells from PBMCs. The receptor set was obtained from a man between 18 and 35 years old in good health. Some clones in this sample may be carry-over from other donors' samples.

This clone showed up just once. The chain uses TRBV5-1 and TRBJ2-7; 10 bases align to TRBD2. V lost 0 bases and J lost 3; bases outside the gene matches: 3. This CDR3 region has 15 residues. Germline CDR1 SGHRS, CDR2 YFSETQ. DNA of the CDR3: TGCGCCAGCAGCTTGGGACTAGCGGGCCACTACGAGCAGTACTTC. Amino acids: CASSLGLAGHYEQYF.

The chain has TRBV27 and TRBJ2-7; a possible D gene is TRBD2 (6 bases). Trimming removed 5 bases at V and 0 bases at J, with 14 bases between. This CDR3 region has 15 residues. Germline V gene lookup returns CDR1 MNHEY and CDR2 SMNVEV (reference sequence). In nucleotides, the CDR3 is TGTGCCAGCAGTACACGGGACGGGAGCTCCTACGAGCAGTACTTC. Translating it yields CASSTRDGSSYEQYF.

The V call is TRBV7-9, the J call TRBJ1-3; D gene unclear. CDR1 is SEHNR, CDR2 FQNEAQ, per germline (reference sequence). With 1 base removed from V and 0 bases from J, the gap between germline ends came to 7 bases. This CDR3 has 15 residues. The CDR3 loop is CASSLESDSGNTIYF. As DNA, the CDR3 is TGTGCCAGCAGCTTAGAGTCAGACTCTGGAAACACCATATATTTT.

This sequence joins TRBV19 and TRBJ1-2; perhaps TRBD1 as D (6 bases). V was trimmed by 5 bases and J by 0 bases, leaving 16 bases between them. This CDR3 comprises 16 residues. Looked up from germline, CDR1 is LNHDA and CDR2 is SQIVND (reference sequence). CDR3 sequence (DNA): TGTGCCAGTAGTCCCAACACAGGGAAAGCTAACTATGGCTACACCTTC. Translating it yields CASSPNTGKANYGYTF.

V and J are TRBV10-3 and TRBJ2-1; maybe TRBD2 (6 bases). Germline CDR1 is ENHRY and CDR2 is SYGVKD. The CDR3 spans 14 residues. The V gene lost 3 bases and the J gene lost 7 bases, with 13 bases spanning the gap. Here the CDR3 reads CAISEGSRGNEQFF. The CDR3 DNA reads TGTGCCATCAGTGAAGGTAGCCGGGGGAATGAGCAGTTCTTC.

This chain links TRBV4-1 with TRBJ1-2, with TRBD1 matching 8 bases. V lost 4 bases and J lost 7; bases outside the gene matches: 8. Germline V gives CDR1 MGHRA, CDR2 YSYEKL. The CDR3 is 14 amino acids. CDR3 sequence reads: CASSPTGGSSGYTF. Written as DNA, the CDR3 is TGCGCCAGCAGCCCCACAGGGGGGTCGAGTGGCTACACCTTC.